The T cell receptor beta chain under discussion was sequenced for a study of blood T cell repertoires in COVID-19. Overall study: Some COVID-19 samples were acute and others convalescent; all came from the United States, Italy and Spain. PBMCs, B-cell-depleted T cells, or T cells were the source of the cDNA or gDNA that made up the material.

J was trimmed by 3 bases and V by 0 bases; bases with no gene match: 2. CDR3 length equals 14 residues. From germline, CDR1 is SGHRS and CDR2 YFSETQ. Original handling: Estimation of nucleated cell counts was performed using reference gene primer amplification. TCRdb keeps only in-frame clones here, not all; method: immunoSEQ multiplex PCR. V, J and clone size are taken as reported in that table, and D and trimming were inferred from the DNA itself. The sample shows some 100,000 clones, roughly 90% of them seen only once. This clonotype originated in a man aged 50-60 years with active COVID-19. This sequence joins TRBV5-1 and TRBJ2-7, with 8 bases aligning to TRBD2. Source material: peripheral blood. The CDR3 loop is CASSLASGGYEQYF. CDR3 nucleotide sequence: TGCGCCAGCAGCTTGGCCAGCGGGGGCTACGAGCAGTACTTC.